This entry describes one T cell receptor beta chain. The data originate from a study of cytomegalovirus exposure and HLA in healthy donors. 60 Vbeta and 13 Jbeta primers were used in PCR. Profiling relied on immunoSEQ multiplex PCR, and the TCRdb table lists in-frame clones only, not all of them. The sample includes some 130,000 clones, about four fifths of them seen just once. The germline V and J ends were trimmed by 0 bases and 3 bases, with 11 bases remaining between them. CDR1 is LNHNV and CDR2 is YYDKDF in the germline V gene (reference sequence). CDR3 size: 15 residues. This TCR was recovered from a woman aged 40-49 years in good health and CMV-seronegative. The chain links TRBV15 to TRBJ1-1; D unclear. Sequenced material: PBMCs. CDR3 amino acids: CATSRDQRLYTEAFF. The CDR3 coding sequence is TGTGCCACCAGCAGAGATCAGAGGCTTTACACTGAAGCTTTCTTT.